This is a list of T cell receptor beta chains from one sample in a study of beta chain features in type 1 diabetes. The method was immunoSEQ multiplex PCR; TCRdb's version includes in-frame clones alone and lacks a portion of them. This repertoire shows approximately 70,000 clones, around 49% found once; its top ten account for roughly 0.7%. Sequencing was carried out using central memory CD4+ T cells from blood. These receptors came from a man aged 25 to 40 with type 1 diabetes. CDR3s include the opening cysteine and the closing phenylalanine or tryptophan. The D gene is left open where the match is weak. Where a row states a size, it is once, few, many or the class of an expanded clone; other rows omit it.

D gene: TRBD1; clone size: few; J gene: TRBJ2-1; V gene: TRBV12-5; CDR3 DNA: TGTGCTAGTGGTTTGGTACTCATACGGACAGGGAATGAGCAGTTCTTC; CDR3 protein: CASGLVLIRTGNEQFF
D gene: .; clone size: .; J gene: TRBJ1-1; V gene: TRBV19; CDR3 DNA: TGTGCCAGTATGGGGGGGGCGCTGGACACTGAAGCTTTCTTT; CDR3 protein: CASMGGALDTEAFF
D gene: .; clone size: .; J gene: TRBJ2-7; V gene: TRBV21-1; CDR3 DNA: TGTGCCAGCAGTTCGGGACAGGAGGCTTACGAGCAGTACTTC; CDR3 protein: CASSSGQEAYEQYF
D gene: TRBD1; clone size: .; J gene: TRBJ1-1; V gene: TRBV19; CDR3 DNA: TGTGCCAGTAGCCACAAGGGGGACAGGGCGAACACTGAAGCTTTCTTT; CDR3 protein: CASSHKGDRANTEAFF
D gene: .; clone size: few; J gene: TRBJ2-2; V gene: TRBV7-9; CDR3 DNA: TGTGCCAGCAGCTTAGGAGGGAACACCGGGGAGCTGTTTTTT; CDR3 protein: CASSLGGNTGELFF
D gene: .; clone size: .; J gene: TRBJ1-5; V gene: TRBV2; CDR3 DNA: TGTGCCAGCGGGGACTTCCACCAGCCCCAGCATTTT; CDR3 protein: CASGDFHQPQHF
D gene: TRBD2; clone size: few; J gene: TRBJ2-3; V gene: TRBV18; CDR3 DNA: TGTGCCAGCTCACCCTCCGGGACTAGCGGGACTATAGATACGCAGTATTTT; CDR3 protein: CASSPSGTSGTIDTQYF
D gene: TRBD2; clone size: once; J gene: TRBJ2-1; V gene: TRBV5-1; CDR3 DNA: TGCGCCAGCAGCTTGACTAGCGGGGGCTCCTACAATGAGCAGTTCTTC; CDR3 protein: CASSLTSGGSYNEQFF
D gene: TRBD2; clone size: .; J gene: TRBJ2-2; V gene: TRBV10-2; CDR3 DNA: TGCGCCGCCTCAGAACCGGGACTAGGGAGAACCGGGGAGCTGTTTTTT; CDR3 protein: CAASEPGLGRTGELFF
D gene: TRBD2; clone size: few; J gene: TRBJ2-2; V gene: TRBV7-9; CDR3 DNA: TGTGCCAGCAGCCCCCGACTAGCGGGGTCCGGGGAGCTGTTTTTT; CDR3 protein: CASSPRLAGSGELFF
D gene: .; clone size: .; J gene: TRBJ2-7; V gene: TRBV21-1; CDR3 DNA: TGTGCCAGCAGCAAAGCCCTCCGGGACACTTCCTACGAGCAGTACTTC; CDR3 protein: CASSKALRDTSYEQYF